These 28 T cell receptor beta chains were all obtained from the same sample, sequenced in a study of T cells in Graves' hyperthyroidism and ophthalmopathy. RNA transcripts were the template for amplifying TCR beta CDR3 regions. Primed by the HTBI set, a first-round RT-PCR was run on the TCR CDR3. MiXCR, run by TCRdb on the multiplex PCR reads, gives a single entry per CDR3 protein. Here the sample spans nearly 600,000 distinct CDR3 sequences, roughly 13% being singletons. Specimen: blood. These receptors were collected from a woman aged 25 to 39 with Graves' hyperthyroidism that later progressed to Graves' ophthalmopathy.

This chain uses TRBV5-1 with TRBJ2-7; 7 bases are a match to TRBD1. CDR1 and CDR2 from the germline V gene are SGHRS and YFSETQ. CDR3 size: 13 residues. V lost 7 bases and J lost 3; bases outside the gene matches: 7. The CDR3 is CASHGTDYYEQYF. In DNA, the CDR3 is TGCGCCAGCCACGGGACAGACTACTACGAGCAGTACTTC.

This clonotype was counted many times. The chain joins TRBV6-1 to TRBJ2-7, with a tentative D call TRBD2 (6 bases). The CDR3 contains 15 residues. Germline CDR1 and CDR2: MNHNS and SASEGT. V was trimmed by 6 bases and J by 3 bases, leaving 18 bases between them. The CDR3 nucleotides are TGTGCCAGCAGCAAAGAGACCGGGACTCGCTACGAGCAGTACTTC. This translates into CASSKETGTRYEQYF.

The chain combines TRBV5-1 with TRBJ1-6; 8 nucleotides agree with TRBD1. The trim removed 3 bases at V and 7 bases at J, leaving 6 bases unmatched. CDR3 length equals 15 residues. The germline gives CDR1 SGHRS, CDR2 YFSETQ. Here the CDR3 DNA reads TGCGCCAGCAGCTGGACAGGGCCTCCGAATTCACCCCTCCACTTT. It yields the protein CASSWTGPPNSPLHF.

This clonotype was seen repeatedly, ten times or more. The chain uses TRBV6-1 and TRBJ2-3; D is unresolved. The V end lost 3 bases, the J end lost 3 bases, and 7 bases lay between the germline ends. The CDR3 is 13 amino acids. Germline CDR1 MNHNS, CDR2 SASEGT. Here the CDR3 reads CASSDGSTDTQYF. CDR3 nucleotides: TGTGCCAGCAGTGATGGCTCTACAGATACGCAGTATTTT.

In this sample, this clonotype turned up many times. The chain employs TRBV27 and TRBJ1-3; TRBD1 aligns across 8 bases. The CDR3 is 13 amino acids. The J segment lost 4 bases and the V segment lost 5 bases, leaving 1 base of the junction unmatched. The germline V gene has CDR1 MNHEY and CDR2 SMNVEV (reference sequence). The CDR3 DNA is TGTGCCAGCAGTCGGACAGGGGGAAACACCATATATTTT. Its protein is CASSRTGGNTIYF.

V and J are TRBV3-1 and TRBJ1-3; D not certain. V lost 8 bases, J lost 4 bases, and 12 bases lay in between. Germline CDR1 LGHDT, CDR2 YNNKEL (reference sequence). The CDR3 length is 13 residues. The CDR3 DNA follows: TGTGCCAGCCTCCAAGATGCGGGAAACACCATATATTTT. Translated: CASLQDAGNTIYF.

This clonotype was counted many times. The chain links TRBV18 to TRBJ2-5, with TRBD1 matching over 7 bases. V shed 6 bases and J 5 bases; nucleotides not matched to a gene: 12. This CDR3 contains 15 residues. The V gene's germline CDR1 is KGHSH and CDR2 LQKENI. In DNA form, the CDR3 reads TGTGCCAGCTCTCCAGCGACAGGGTTGACGGAGACCCAGTACTTC. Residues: CASSPATGLTETQYF.

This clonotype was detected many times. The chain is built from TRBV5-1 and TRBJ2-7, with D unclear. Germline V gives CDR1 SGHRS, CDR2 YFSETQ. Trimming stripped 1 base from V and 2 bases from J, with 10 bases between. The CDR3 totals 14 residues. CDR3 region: CASSLYPGTYEQYF. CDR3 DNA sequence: TGCGCCAGCAGCTTGTACCCCGGTACCTACGAGCAGTACTTC.

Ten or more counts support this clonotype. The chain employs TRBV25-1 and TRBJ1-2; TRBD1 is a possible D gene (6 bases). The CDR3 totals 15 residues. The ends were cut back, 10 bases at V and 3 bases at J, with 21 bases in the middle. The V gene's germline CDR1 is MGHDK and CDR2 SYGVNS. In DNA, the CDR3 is TGTGCCACCTTCAGGGGAGGGAGGAAGGACTATGGCTACACCTTC. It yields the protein CATFRGGRKDYGYTF.

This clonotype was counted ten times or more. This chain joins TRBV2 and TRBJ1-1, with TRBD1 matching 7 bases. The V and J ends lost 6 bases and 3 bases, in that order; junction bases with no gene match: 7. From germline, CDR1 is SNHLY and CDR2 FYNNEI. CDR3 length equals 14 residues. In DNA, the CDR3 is TGTGCCAGCAGAAATCGACAGGGCTACACTGAAGCTTTCTTT. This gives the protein CASRNRQGYTEAFF.

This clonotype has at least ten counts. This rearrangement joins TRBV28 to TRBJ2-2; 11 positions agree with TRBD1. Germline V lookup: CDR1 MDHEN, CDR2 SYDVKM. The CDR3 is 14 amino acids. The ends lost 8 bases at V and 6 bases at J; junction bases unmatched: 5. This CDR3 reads CASGTGGEAGELFF. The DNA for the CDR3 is TGTGCCAGCGGGACAGGGGGTGAGGCCGGGGAGCTGTTTTTT.

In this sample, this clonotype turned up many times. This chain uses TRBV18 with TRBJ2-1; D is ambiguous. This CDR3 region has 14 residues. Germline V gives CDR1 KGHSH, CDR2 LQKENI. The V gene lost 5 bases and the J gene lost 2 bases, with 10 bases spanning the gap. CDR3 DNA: TGTGCCAGCTCAAGAACTGGGGCCTACAATGAGCAGTTCTTC. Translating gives CASSRTGAYNEQFF.

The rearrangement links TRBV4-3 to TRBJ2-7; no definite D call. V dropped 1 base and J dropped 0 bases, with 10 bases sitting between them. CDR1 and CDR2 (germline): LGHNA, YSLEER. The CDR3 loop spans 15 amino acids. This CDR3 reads CASSQARQTSYEQYF. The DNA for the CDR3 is TGCGCCAGCAGCCAAGCACGGCAGACCTCCTACGAGCAGTACTTC.

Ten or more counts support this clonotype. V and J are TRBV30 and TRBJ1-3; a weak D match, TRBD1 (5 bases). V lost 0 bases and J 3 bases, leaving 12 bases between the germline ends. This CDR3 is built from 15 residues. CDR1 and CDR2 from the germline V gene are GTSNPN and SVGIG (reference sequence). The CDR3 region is CAWSVSREGGNTIYF. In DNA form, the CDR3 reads TGTGCCTGGAGTGTCTCCAGGGAAGGTGGAAACACCATATATTTT.

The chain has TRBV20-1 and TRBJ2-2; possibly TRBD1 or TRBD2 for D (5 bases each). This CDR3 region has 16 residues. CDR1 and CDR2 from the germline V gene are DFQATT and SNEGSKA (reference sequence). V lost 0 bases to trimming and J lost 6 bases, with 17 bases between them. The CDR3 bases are TGCAGTGCTAGAGATCCCCGACGAGGGGCGCCCGGGGAGCTGTTTTTT. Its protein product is CSARDPRRGAPGELFF.

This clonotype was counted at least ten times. The CDR3 DNA reads TGTGCCAGCAGCCCCCTCGGGTGGGGCGCGGAGGGTCAGCCCCAGCATTTT. Translation: CASSPLGWGAEGQPQHF. The chain employs TRBV7-8 and TRBJ1-5; D possibly corresponds to TRBD1 (5 bases). The V gene lost 5 bases and the J gene lost 6 bases, with 23 bases spanning the gap. The CDR3 extends over 17 amino acids. Germline CDR1 reads SGHVS; CDR2 reads FQNEAQ.

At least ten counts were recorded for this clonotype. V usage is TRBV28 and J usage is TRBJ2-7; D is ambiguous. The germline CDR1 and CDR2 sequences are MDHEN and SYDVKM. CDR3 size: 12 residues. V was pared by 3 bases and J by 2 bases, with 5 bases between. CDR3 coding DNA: TGTGCCAGCAGTTTTGAGGCCTACGAGCAGTACTTC. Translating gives CASSFEAYEQYF.

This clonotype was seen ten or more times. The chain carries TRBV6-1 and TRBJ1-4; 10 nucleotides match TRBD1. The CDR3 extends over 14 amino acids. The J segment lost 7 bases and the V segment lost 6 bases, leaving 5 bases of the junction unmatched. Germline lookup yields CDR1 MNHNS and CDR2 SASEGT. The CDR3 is CASRATGGREKLFF. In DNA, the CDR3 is TGTGCCAGCAGGGCGACAGGGGGCCGTGAAAAACTGTTTTTT.

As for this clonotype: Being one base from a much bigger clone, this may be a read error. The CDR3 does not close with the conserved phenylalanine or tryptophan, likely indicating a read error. CDR3 coding DNA: TGTGCCAGCAGTGAATATCTCTGGGGATCGACAGGGGTTGGAGAGACCCAGTACTCC. As protein: CASSEYLWGSTGVGETQYS. The chain uses TRBV27 and TRBJ2-5; TRBD1 matches at 8 bases. V lost 5 bases and J lost 4; bases outside the gene matches: 21. CDR3 length: 19 amino acids. Germline CDR1 MNHEY, CDR2 SMNVEV (reference sequence).

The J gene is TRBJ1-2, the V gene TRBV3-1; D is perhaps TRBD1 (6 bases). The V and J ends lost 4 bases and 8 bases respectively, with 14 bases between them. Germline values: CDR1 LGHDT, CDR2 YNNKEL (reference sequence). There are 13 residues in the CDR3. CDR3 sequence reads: CASSPQGSGGYTF. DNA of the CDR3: TGTGCCAGCAGCCCCCAGGGGAGCGGGGGCTACACCTTC.

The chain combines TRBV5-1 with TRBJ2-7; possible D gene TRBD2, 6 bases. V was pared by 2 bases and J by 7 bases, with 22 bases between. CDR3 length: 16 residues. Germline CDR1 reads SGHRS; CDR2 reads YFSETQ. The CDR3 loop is CASSLRDGFDGREQYF. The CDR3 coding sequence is TGCGCCAGCAGCTTAAGGGACGGTTTTGATGGGAGGGAGCAGTACTTC. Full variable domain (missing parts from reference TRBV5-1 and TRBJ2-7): KAGVTQTPRYLIKTRGQQVTLSCSPISGHRSVSWYQQTPGQGLQFLFEYFSETQRNKGNFPGRFSGRQFSNSRSEMNVSTLELGDSALYLCASSLRDGFDGREQYFGPGTRLTVT.

The CDR3 DNA reads as TGTGCCAGCAGCTTACGGAGACTAGCGGGGGACACAGATACGCAGTATTTT. Protein sequence: CASSLRRLAGDTDTQYF. This chain uses TRBV7-9 with TRBJ2-3; 12 bases line up with TRBD2. Looked up from germline, CDR1 is SEHNR and CDR2 is FQNEAQ (reference sequence). The ends lost 2 bases at V and 2 bases at J; junction bases unmatched: 5. The CDR3 is made up of 17 amino acids.

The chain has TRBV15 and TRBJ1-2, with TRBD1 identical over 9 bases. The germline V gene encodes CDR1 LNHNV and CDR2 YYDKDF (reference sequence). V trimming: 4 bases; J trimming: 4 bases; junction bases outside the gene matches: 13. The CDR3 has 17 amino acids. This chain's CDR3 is CATSTIPGQGGRYGYTF. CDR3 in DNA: TGTGCCACCAGCACTATACCGGGACAGGGCGGTCGCTATGGCTACACCTTC.

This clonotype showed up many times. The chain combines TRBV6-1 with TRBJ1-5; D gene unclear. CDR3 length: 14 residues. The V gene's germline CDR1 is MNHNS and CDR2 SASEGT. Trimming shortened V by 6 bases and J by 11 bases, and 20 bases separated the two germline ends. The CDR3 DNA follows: TGTGCCAGCAGGGATACCGCTGGGAGTATTACCCAGCATTTT. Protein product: CASRDTAGSITQHF.

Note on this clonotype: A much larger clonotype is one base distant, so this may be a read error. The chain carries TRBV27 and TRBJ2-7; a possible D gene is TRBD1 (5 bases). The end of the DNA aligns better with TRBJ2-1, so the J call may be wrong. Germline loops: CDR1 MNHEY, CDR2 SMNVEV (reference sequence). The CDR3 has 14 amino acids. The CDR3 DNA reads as TGTGCCAGCAGTTCCGCAGGGTATGAATACGAGCAGTTCTTC. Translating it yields CASSSAGYEYEQFF.

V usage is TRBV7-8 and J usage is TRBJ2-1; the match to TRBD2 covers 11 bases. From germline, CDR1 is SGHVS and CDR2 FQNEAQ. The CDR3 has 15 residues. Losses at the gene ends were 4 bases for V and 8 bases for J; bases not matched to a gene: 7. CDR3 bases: TGTGCCAGCAGCTGGCGGCTAGCGGGAGGTTATGAGCAGTTCTTC. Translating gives CASSWRLAGGYEQFF.

The CDR3 is CASSLGAISGSSYEQYF. The CDR3 region has the DNA TGCGCCAGCAGCTTGGGCGCAATTAGCGGGAGCTCCTACGAGCAGTACTTC. This chain joins TRBV5-1 and TRBJ2-7; 9 bases map to TRBD2. The CDR3 has 17 amino acids. Germline assignment: CDR1 SGHRS and CDR2 YFSETQ. V dropped 0 bases and J dropped 0; count of bases not matched to a gene: 7.

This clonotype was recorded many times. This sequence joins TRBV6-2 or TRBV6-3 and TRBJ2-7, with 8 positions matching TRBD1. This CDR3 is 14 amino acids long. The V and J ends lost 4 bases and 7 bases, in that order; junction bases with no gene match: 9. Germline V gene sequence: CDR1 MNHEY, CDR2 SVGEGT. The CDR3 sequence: CASSSGQGREEQYF. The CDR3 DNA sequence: TGTGCCAGCAGTTCCGGACAGGGTAGGGAAGAGCAGTACTTC.